In its sample, the clone carrying this T cell receptor beta chain was seen a few times. These data come from a study of regulatory T cells in long-lasting Graves disease. Time point denoted: newly diagnosed GD, antithyroid drugs for less than 3 months. From PBMCs, RNA was extracted and then used to make the TCR library. Graves' disease diagnoses followed American Thyroid Association guidelines. Germline assignment: CDR1 LNHDA and CDR2 SQIVND (reference sequence). Deletions cut 2 bases from V and 3 bases from J, with 14 bases between. This CDR3 is built from 15 residues. Researchers made TCR beta libraries by using iRepertoire HTBI primers and running Arm-PCR on CDR3 regions. TCRdb itself ran the multiplex PCR reads through MiXCR, one entry per CDR3 protein. The data hold under 450,000 distinct CDR3 sequences, with 12% observed a single time. The data also belong to a second study, concerning T cells in Graves' hyperthyroidism and ophthalmopathy.

The sample in question was peripheral blood mononuclear cells (PBMCs), obtained at new diagnosis, from a patient treated with antithyroid drugs. This receptor was identified in a woman aged 18 to 35 with Graves disease. The chain couples TRBV19 to TRBJ2-7; D unclear. CDR3 in DNA: TGTGCCAGTAGTATATTTTCGAAGGTCGGCTACGAGCAGTACTTC. It encodes CASSIFSKVGYEQYF.